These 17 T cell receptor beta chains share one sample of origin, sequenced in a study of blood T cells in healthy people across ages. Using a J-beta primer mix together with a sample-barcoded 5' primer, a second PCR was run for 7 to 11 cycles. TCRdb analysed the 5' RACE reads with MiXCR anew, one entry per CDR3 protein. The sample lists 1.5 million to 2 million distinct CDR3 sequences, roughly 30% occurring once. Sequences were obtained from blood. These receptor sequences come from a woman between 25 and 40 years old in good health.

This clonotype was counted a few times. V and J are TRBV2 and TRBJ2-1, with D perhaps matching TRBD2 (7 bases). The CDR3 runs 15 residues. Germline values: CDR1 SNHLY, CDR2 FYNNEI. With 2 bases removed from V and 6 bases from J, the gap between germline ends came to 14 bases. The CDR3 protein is CASSESAGGLNEQFF. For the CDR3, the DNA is TGTGCCAGCAGTGAATCTGCCGGGGGGCTCAATGAGCAGTTCTTC.

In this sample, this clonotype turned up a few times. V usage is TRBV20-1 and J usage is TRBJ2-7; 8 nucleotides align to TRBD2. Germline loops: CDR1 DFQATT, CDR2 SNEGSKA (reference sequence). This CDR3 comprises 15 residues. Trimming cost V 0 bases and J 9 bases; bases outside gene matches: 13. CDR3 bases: TGCAGTGCTAGAGATCCTGCGGGAGGCTTGATCGGGCAGTACTTC. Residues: CSARDPAGGLIGQYF.

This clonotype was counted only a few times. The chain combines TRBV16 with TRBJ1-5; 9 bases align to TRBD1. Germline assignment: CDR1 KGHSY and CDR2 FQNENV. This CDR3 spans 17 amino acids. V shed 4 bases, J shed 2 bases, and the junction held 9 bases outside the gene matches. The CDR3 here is CASSPLFRDRGNQPQHF. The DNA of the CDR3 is TGTGCCAGCAGCCCACTCTTCAGGGACAGGGGCAATCAGCCCCAGCATTTT.

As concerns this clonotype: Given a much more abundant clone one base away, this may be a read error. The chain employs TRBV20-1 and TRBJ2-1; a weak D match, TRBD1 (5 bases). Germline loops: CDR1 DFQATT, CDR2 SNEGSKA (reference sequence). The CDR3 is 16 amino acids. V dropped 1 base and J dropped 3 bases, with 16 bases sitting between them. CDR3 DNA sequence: TGCAGTGCTAGAGTTTCGACAGACACCTACTACAATGAGCAGTTCTTC. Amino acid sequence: CSARVSTDTYYNEQFF.

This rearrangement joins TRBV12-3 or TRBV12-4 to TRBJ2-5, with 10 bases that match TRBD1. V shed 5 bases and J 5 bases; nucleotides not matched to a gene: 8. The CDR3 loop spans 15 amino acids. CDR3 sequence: CASSLPGQGSETQYF. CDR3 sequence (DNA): TGTGCCAGCAGTCTCCCGGGACAGGGGTCGGAGACCCAGTACTTC.

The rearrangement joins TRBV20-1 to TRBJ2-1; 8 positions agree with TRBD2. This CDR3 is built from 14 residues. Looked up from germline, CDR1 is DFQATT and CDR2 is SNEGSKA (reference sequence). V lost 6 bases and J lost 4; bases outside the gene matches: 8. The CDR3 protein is CSARTSGAYNEQFF. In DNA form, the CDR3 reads TGCAGTGCCCGTACTAGCGGAGCTTACAATGAGCAGTTCTTC.

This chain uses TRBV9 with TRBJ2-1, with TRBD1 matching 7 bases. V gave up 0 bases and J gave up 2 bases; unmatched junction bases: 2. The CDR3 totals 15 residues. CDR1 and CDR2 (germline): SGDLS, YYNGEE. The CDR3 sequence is CASSVVQGTYNEQFF. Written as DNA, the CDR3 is TGTGCCAGCAGCGTAGTACAGGGGACCTACAATGAGCAGTTCTTC.

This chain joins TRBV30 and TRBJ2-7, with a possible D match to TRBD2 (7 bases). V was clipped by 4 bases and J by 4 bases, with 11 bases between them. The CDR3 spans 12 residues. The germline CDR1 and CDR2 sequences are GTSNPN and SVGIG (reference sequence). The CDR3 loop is CAWTRGAYEQYF. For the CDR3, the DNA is TGTGCCTGGACTCGGGGGGCGTACGAGCAGTACTTC.

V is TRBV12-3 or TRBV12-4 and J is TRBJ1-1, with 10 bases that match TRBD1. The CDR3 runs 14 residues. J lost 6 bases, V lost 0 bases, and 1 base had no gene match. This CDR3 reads CASSLAGTGAEAFF. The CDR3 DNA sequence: TGTGCCAGCAGTTTAGCGGGGACAGGGGCTGAAGCTTTCTTT.

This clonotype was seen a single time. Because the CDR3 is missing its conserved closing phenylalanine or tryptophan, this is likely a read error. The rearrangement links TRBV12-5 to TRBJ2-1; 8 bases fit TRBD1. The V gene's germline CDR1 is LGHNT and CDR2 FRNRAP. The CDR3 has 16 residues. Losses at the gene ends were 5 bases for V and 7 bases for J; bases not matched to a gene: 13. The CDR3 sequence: CASGLIRGQGRNEQFV. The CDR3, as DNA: TGTGCTAGTGGTCTCATCCGAGGACAGGGACGAAATGAGCAGTTCGTC.

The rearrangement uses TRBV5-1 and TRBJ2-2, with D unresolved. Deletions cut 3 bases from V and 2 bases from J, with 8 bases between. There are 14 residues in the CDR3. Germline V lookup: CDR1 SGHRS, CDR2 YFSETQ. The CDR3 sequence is CASSSKTNTGELFF. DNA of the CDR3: TGCGCCAGCAGCTCCAAGACTAACACCGGGGAGCTGTTTTTT.

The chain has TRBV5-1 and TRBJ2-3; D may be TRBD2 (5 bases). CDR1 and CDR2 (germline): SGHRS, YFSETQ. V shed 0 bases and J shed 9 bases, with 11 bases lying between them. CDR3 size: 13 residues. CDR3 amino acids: CASSLEVEGTQYF. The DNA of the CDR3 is TGCGCCAGCAGCTTGGAGGTAGAGGGCACGCAGTATTTT.

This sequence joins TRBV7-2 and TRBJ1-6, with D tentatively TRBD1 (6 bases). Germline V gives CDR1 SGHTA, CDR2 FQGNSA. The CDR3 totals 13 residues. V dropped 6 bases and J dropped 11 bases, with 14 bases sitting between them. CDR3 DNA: TGTGCCAGCAGATCACAGGGAGGGGCACCCCTCCACTTT. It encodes CASRSQGGAPLHF.

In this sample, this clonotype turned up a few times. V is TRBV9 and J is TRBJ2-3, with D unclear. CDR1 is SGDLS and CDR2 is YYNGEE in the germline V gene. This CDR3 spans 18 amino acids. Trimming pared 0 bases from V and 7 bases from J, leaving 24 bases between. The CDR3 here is CASSVATPVPNIINTQYF. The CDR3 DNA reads TGTGCCAGCAGCGTAGCTACGCCGGTTCCCAACATCATTAATACGCAGTATTTT.

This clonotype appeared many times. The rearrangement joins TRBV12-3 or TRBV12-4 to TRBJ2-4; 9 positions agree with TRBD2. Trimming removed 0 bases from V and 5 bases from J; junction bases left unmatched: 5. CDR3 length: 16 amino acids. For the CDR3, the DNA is TGTGCCAGCAGTTTAGCGGGAGCGGGGGGTCAAAACATTCAGTACTTC. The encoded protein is CASSLAGAGGQNIQYF.

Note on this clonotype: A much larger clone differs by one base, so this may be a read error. DNA of the CDR3: TGCGCCAGCAGCCAAGATCACCCAGGGGACCACAATGAGCAGTTCTTC. It codes for CASSQDHPGDHNEQFF. The chain employs TRBV4-3 and TRBJ2-1; possible D gene TRBD1, 6 bases. V dropped 0 bases and J dropped 5 bases, with 14 bases sitting between them. Germline V gene sequence: CDR1 LGHNA, CDR2 YSLEER. CDR3 size: 16 residues.

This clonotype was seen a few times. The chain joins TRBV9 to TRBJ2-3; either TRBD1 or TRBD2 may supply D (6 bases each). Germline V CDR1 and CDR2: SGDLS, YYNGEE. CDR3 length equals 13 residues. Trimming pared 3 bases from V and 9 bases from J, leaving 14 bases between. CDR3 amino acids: CASSAGGGRTQYF. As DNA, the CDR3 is TGTGCCAGCAGCGCCGGAGGGGGGAGGACGCAGTATTTT.